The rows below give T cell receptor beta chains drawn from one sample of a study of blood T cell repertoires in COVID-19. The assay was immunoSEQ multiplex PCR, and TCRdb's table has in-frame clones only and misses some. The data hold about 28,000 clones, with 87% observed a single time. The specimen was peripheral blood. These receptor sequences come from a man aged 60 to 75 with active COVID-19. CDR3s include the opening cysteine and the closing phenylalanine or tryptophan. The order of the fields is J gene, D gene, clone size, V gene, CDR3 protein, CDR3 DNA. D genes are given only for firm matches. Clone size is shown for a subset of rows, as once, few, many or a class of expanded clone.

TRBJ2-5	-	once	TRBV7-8	CASSTSRLGVSPWRSTQYF	TGTGCCAGCAGCACCAGCAGGCTGGGAGTATCTCCCTGGAGGAGTACCCAGTACTTC
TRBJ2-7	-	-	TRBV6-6	CASSYPLASHEQYF	TGTGCCAGCAGTTATCCTCTAGCGTCCCACGAGCAGTACTTC
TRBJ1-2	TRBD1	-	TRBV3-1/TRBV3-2	CASSPRQGAGYTF	TGTGCCAGCAGCCCCCGACAGGGAGCTGGCTACACCTTC
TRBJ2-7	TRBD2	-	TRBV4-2	CASSQDSGGFNEQYF	TGTGCCAGCAGCCAAGATAGCGGGGGTTTTAACGAGCAGTACTTC
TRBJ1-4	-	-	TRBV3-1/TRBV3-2	CASSQEGGFFNEKLFF	TGTGCCAGCAGCCAAGAGGGAGGTTTTTTTAATGAAAAACTGTTTTTT
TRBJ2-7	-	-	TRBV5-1	CASSLGRASYEQYF	TGCGCCAGCAGCTTGGGCAGGGCCTCCTACGAGCAGTACTTC
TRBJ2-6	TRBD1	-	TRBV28	CASSSLGTGRSGANVLTF	TGTGCCAGCAGTTCCTTAGGGACAGGGCGCTCTGGGGCCAACGTCCTGACTTTC
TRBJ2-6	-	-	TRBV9	CASSIPSGTGANVLTF	TGTGCCAGCAGCATCCCTTCCGGGACTGGGGCCAACGTCCTGACTTTC
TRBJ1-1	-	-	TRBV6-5	CASGPVQGMAEAFF	TGTGCCAGCGGCCCAGTCCAGGGTATGGCTGAAGCTTTCTTT
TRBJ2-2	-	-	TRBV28	CAIQGIANTGELFF	TGTGCCATCCAGGGGATCGCGAACACCGGGGAGCTGTTTTTT
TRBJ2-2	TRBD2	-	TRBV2	CASRLLAGEAGELFF	TGTGCCAGCAGGCTCTTAGCGGGGGAGGCCGGGGAGCTGTTTTTT
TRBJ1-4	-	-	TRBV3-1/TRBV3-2	CASSSIRLPDRGEKLFF	TGTGCCAGCAGCAGTATTAGGTTACCAGATCGGGGTGAAAAACTGTTTTTT
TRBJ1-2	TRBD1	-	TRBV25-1	CASSKGASGYTF	TGTGCCAGCAGTAAGGGGGCTTCTGGCTACACCTTC
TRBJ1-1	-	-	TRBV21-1	CASSKASGIEAFF	TGTGCCAGCAGCAAAGCCAGCGGGATTGAAGCTTTCTTT
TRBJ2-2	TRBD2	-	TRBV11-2	CASSTFFLAGGRNTGELFF	TGTGCCAGCAGCACATTTTTCCTCGCGGGGGGGAGGAACACCGGGGAGCTGTTTTTT
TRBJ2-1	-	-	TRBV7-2	CASSYPSGLEQFF	TGTGCCAGCAGCTATCCCTCAGGGTTGGAGCAGTTCTTC
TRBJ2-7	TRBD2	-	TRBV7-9	CASSLAGVYSGGEQYF	TGTGCCAGCAGCTTAGCAGGGGTTTATAGCGGGGGTGAGCAGTACTTC
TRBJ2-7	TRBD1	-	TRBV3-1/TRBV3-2	CASSQDRQGADEQYF	TGTGCCAGCAGCCAAGATAGACAGGGGGCCGACGAGCAGTACTTC
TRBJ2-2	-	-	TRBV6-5	CASGGTVNTGELFF	TGTGCCAGCGGGGGGACAGTAAATACCGGGGAGCTGTTTTTT
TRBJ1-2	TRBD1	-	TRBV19	CASSPRDRLIYGYTF	TGTGCCAGTAGTCCAAGGGACAGATTAATCTATGGCTACACCTTC
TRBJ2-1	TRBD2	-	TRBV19	CASSIDIAGGQGEQFF	TGTGCCAGTAGTATAGACATAGCGGGGGGGCAGGGTGAGCAGTTCTTC
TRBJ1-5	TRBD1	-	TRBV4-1	CASSQDGGLRRGLYQPQHF	TGCGCCAGCAGCCAAGATGGGGGCCTTCGGAGGGGGCTATATCAGCCCCAGCATTTT
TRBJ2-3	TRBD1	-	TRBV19	CASRLGQGSDTQYF	TGTGCCAGTAGGTTGGGACAGGGCTCAGATACGCAGTATTTT